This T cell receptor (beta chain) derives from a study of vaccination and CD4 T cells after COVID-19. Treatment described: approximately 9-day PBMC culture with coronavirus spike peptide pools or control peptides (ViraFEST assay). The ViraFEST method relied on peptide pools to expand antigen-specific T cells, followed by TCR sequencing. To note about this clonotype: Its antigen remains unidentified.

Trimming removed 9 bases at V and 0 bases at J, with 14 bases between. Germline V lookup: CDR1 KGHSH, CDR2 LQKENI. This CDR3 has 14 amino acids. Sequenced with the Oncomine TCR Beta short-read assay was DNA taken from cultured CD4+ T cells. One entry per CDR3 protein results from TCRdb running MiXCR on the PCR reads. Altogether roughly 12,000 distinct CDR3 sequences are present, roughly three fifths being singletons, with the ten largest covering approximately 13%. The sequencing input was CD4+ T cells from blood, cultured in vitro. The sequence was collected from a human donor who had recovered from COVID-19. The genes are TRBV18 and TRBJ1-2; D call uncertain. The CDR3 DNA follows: TGTGCCAGTTCCAAAACCGACACTAACTATGGCTACACCTTC. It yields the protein CASSKTDTNYGYTF.